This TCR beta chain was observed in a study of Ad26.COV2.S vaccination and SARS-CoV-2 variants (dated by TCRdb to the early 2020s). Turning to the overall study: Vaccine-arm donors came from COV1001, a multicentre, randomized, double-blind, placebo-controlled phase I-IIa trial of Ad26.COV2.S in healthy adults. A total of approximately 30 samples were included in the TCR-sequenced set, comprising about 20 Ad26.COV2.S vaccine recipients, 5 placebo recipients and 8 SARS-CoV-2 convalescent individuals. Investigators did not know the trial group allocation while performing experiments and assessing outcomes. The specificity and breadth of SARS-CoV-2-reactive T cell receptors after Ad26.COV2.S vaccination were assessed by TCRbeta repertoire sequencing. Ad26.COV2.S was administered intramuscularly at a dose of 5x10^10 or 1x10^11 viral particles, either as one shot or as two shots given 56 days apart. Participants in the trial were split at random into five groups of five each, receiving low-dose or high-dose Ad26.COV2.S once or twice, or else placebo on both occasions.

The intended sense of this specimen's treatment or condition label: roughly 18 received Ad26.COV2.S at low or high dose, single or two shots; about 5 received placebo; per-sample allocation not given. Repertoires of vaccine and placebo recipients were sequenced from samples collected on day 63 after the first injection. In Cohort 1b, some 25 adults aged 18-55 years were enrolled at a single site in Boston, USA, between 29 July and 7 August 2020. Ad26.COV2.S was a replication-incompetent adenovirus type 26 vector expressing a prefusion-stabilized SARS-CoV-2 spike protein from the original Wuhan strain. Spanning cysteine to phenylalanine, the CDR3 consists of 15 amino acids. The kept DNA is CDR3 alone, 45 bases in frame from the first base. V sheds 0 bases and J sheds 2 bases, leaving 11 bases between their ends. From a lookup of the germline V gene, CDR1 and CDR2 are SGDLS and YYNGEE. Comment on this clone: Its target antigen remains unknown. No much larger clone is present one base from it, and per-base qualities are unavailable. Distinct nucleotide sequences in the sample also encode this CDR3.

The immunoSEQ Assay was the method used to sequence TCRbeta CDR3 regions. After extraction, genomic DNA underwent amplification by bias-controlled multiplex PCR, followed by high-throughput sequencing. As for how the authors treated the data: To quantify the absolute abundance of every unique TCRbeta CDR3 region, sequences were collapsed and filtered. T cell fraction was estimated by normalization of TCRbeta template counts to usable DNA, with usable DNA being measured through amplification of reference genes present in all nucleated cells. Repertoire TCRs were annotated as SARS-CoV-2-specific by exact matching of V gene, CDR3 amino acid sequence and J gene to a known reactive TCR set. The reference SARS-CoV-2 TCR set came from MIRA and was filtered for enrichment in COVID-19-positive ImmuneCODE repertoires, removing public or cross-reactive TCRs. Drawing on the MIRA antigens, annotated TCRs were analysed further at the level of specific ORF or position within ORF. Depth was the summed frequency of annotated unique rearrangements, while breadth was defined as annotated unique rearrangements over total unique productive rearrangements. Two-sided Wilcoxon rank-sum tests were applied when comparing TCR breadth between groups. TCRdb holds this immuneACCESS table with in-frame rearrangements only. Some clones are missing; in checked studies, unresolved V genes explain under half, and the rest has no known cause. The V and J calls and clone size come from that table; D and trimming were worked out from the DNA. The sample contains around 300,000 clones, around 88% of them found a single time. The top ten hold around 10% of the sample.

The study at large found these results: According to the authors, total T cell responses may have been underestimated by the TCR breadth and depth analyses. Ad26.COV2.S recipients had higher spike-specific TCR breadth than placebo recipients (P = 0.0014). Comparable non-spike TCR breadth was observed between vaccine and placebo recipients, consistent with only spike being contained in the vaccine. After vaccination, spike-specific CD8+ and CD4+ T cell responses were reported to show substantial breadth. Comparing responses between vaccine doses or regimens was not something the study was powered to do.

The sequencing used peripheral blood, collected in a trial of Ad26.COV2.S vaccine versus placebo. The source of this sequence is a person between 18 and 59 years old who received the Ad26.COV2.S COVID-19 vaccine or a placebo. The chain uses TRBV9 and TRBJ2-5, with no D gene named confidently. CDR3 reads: CASSVGGSSQETQYF. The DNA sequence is TGTGCCAGCAGCGTAGGTGGCAGTAGTCAAGAGACCCAGTACTTC.